This T cell receptor (beta chain) was recorded in a study of shared clonotypes between healthy human individuals. Details on this clone: Its target is unknown.

Whole-study results and caveats: Non-shared clonotypes had lower generation probabilities than clonotypes shared by all four sorted-subset donors.

Germline V gene data show CDR1 as SGHTA and CDR2 as FQGNSA. CDR3 length: 15 amino acids. Trimming shortened V by 1 base and J by 3 bases, and 12 bases separated the two germline ends. Data came from immunoSEQ multiplex PCR; TCRdb stores just in-frame clones and leaves some out. Among about 2 million clones listed, around 96% were seen once. CD45RO-negative, CCR7-positively selected cells formed the naive CD8 fraction, excluding terminally differentiated effector memory CD45RA+ cells. Sequencing input: naive CD8+ T cells sorted from blood. The source of this sequence is a man aged 18 to 29 in good health. V is TRBV7-2 and J is TRBJ1-2, with D unclear. The CDR3 here is CASSLGTPNYYGYTF. CDR3 sequence (DNA): TGTGCCAGCAGCTTAGGTACCCCCAACTACTATGGCTACACCTTC.